Sequencing of this T cell receptor (beta chain) was carried out in a study of tumor-infiltrating lymphocytes in primary liver carcinoma (dated by TCRdb to 2016 to 2017). Concerning the study at large: Of the five patients, three men and two women aged 30 to 69 years, four had hepatocellular carcinoma and one had combined HCC and intrahepatic cholangiocarcinoma. The study combined TCRbeta repertoire sequencing, expression microarrays and whole-exome sequencing across five regions of each liver tumor, with adjacent normal tissue and blood. Tumors of the five patients were stage T1-T3 N0M0 with maximum diameters of about 4.2 to 11 cm. Each sample produced roughly 3.65 to 7.5 million productive TCRbeta reads, and read depth showed no significant difference between tissue types. Reproducibility between technical replicate repertoires was high, with correlation coefficients above 0.95 and mean shared-clone rates approximately 0.91. The approximately 24 tumor region samples were profiled with Agilent mRNA microarrays so that TCRbeta repertoire diversity could be related to the local molecular phenotype. A total of 35 specimens from 5 patients, comprising approximately 25 tumor regions, 5 adjacent noncancerous liver tissues and 5 peripheral blood samples, were covered by TCRbeta repertoire sequencing.

This clonotype was picked up many times. The antigen it recognizes is unknown. No quality values exist for individual bases; no much larger clone is one base distant. Total RNA and DNA were co-extracted from around 20-30 mg of bulk tissue with the AllPrep DNA/RNA mini kit, without cell sorting. About 5 patients with histopathologically diagnosed primary liver carcinoma underwent surgical resection in China between 2015 and March 2016. Chronic HBV infection was present in the patients, and the patients were treatment-naive at sampling. Each tumor was sampled at five spatially separated regions: the superior, inferior, left-lateral and right-lateral poles and the tumor centre. Histology showed that every tumor sample contained more than 80% viable tumor cells. Pieces of fresh tumor and adjacent tissue were cut in half, with one half kept in RNAlater at -80 degrees C and the other half sent for histology.

TCRbeta-specific cDNA was reverse-transcribed from around 500 ng total RNA using a constant-region primer and ProtoScript II reverse transcriptase. The TCRbeta libraries were prepared through three rounds of nested multiplex PCR following a slightly modified ARM-PCR procedure. Each of the first two PCR rounds ran for approximately 11 cycles and used multiplex TRBV1-TRBV30 forward primers together with a Cbeta reverse primer. Sample barcodes and Illumina adapters were added in a final 25-cycle PCR with Deep VentR polymerase. Amplicons of 200-500 bp were gel-purified with a QIAquick gel extraction kit before sequencing. The TCRbeta amplicons were sequenced with 250-bp paired-end reads on an Illumina HiSeq 2500. Turning to the authors' computational methods: To recover full CDR3 sequences, reads were quality-trimmed using Trimmomatic v0.33 and paired reads were then merged using FLASH v1.2.11. V, D and J germline segments were assigned to the rearranged TCRbeta sequences by MiGEC v1.2.1b. Clonotype statistics and Shannon-Wiener diversity indices were computed with VDJtools v1.0.0. To cut down on sampling bias, every analysis after diversity analysis relied on just the 250 most abundant clonotypes from each sample. TCRdb redid the processing of the public reads, applying fastp at Q25 and MiXCR, and retained in-frame beta chains. CDR3 protein sequences are deduplicated, and each keeps its most common genes and DNA. The V and J calls and clone size are TCRdb's, not the authors'. The sample includes more than 75,000 distinct CDR3 sequences, with approximately 77% observed a single time. The top ten hold roughly 21% of the sample.

Broader findings and caveats from the paper: Only about 8-25% of top clones were found in all five regions of a tumor, suggesting spatial heterogeneity of tumor-infiltrating T cells. Repertoire overlap was higher between tumor regions (mean about 36%) than tumor-adjacent (17%) or tumor-blood (roughly 14%) pairs, consistent with antigen-driven expansion. The study included only four to six patients, and the authors note findings should be validated in a larger study. The top 250 clones made up a significantly larger repertoire fraction in tumors than in blood (p = 0.039). Because only the TCR beta chain was sequenced and unpaired alpha chains were not captured, true repertoire diversity is likely underestimated. Bulk unsorted samples precluded comparing CD4+ and CD8+ T cell repertoires.

V is reduced by 7 bases and J by 5 bases, leaving a spacing of 14 bases between them. CDR1 and CDR2 were assigned from the germline V gene as ENHRY and SYGVKD. The CDR3 runs 13 amino acids, cysteine and phenylalanine included. Just CDR3 DNA is preserved here, 39 bases in frame from base 1. This receptor was taken from a man aged 40-49 years with primary liver carcinoma and hepatitis B virus infection. The chain couples TRBV10-3 to TRBJ1-1, and perhaps TRBD1 as D gene, on 5 matching bases. Sequenced input: liver tumor tissue from sampling region 1. What the cell subset or site label conveys for this sample: tumor region T1, superior pole. At the DNA level, the sequence is TGTGCCATCACAGAGGGGATGGGGACTGAAGCTTTCTTT. This yields the protein CAITEGMGTEAFF.